This record covers a single T cell receptor (beta chain). This entry comes from a study of OX40 agonist ivuxolimab in advanced cancers. The CDR3 has 17 residues. With 4 bases removed from V and 0 bases from J, the gap between germline ends came to 16 bases. The germline CDR1 and CDR2 sequences are SGDLS and YYNGEE. Sequenced by immunoSEQ multiplex PCR; TCRdb stores in-frame clones only, minus some. This table holds roughly 70,000 clones, around 89% found once. The genes are TRBV9 and TRBJ2-2; possible D gene TRBD2, 5 bases. The source was CD4+ or CD8+ T cells sorted from blood, collected in a trial of the OX40 agonist ivuxolimab. This sequence originates from an adult with an advanced solid tumor such as melanoma, head and neck, liver or kidney cancer. The CDR3 sequence: CASSSGGQATNTGELFF. DNA for the CDR3: TGTGCCAGCAGCTCAGGCGGGCAGGCCACGAACACCGGGGAGCTGTTTTTT.